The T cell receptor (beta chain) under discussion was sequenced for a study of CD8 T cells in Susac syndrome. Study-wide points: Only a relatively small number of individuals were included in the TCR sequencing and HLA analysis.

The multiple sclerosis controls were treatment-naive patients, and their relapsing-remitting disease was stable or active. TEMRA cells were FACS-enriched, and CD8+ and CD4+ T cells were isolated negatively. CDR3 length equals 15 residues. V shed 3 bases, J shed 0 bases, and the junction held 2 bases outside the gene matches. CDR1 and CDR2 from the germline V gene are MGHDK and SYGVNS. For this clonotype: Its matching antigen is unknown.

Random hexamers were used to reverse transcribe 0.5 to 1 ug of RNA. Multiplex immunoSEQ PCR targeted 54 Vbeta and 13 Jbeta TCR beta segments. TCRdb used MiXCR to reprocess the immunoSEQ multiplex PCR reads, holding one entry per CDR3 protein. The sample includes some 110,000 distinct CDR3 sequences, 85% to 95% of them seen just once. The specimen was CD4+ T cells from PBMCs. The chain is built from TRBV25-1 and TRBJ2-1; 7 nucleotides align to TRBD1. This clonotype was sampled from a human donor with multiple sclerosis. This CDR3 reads CASSEGQSSYNEQFF. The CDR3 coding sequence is TGTGCCAGCAGTGAGGGACAGAGCTCCTACAATGAGCAGTTCTTC.